The present TCR beta chain was sequenced within a study of T cell responses to AZD1222 COVID-19 vaccine. CDR3 length: 24 amino acids. V lost 3 bases, J lost 0 bases, and 38 bases lay in between. Per germline, CDR1 MDHEN and CDR2 SYDVKM. General study points: White British people made up most donors, females outnumbered males, and clonal diversity was possibly underestimated. Baseline seropositives among AZD1222 recipients totaled only five or six. Elevations in Spike-specific TCR breadth and depth followed administration of two AZD1222 doses.

Method: immunoSEQ multiplex PCR; TCRdb's copy keeps in-frame clones and lacks some. Among some 140,000 clones listed, around 90% were seen once. Comments on this clone: The antigen remains unidentified.

The clonotype comes from an adult in good health. This sequence joins TRBV28 and TRBJ2-5; TRBD1 might be the D (6 bases). The starting material was peripheral blood, obtained on day 0 of AZD1222 vaccination. The CDR3 sequence is CASSFSFGNAALGVDRQYQETQYF. CDR3 coding DNA: TGTGCCAGCAGTTTTAGTTTTGGTAATGCTGCGTTAGGCGTGGACAGACAGTACCAAGAGACCCAGTACTTC.